The rows below give T cell receptor beta chains drawn from one sample of a study of CD8 T cells in ankylosing spondylitis. From the 5' RACE reads, TCRdb called clonotypes with MiXCR, one entry per CDR3 protein. The sample consists of approximately 35,000 distinct CDR3 sequences, about 10% of them appearing once. Specimen: synovial fluid, either unsorted or a sorted T cell fraction (not recorded which). Every receptor here comes from a male donor with ankylosing spondylitis. The CDR3 runs from the conserved cysteine through the conserved F or W. A D gene is named only where the DNA matches it firmly. Size tells how often a clone was seen (once, few, many) or the class of an expanded clone, and some rows leave it out.

cdr3_aa: CASNPGQGNQETQYF; cdr3_nt: TGTGCCAGCAACCCGGGACAGGGGAACCAAGAGACCCAGTACTTC; clone_size: -; j_call: TRBJ2-5; d_call: TRBD1; cdr3_length: 15; v_call: TRBV12-3/TRBV12-4
cdr3_aa: CASTRAERNIQYF; cdr3_nt: TGTGCCAGCACCAGGGCGGAGCGAAACATTCAGTACTTC; clone_size: -; j_call: TRBJ2-4; d_call: -; cdr3_length: 13; v_call: TRBV7-9
cdr3_aa: CSARDPLAGVEQYF; cdr3_nt: TGCAGTGCTAGAGATCCCCTAGCGGGGGTGGAGCAGTACTTC; clone_size: few; j_call: TRBJ2-7; d_call: TRBD2; cdr3_length: 14; v_call: TRBV20-1
cdr3_aa: CASSLAGAWEQFF; cdr3_nt: TGTGCCAGCAGCTTAGCGGGAGCTTGGGAGCAGTTCTTC; clone_size: many; j_call: TRBJ2-1; d_call: -; cdr3_length: 13; v_call: TRBV7-2
cdr3_aa: CASSYPPGQGVDTQYF; cdr3_nt: TGTGCCAGCAGTTACCCTCCGGGACAGGGAGTAGATACGCAGTATTTT; clone_size: many; j_call: TRBJ2-3; d_call: TRBD1; cdr3_length: 16; v_call: TRBV6-2/TRBV6-3
cdr3_aa: CASSATGPFSYEQYF; cdr3_nt: TGCGCCAGCAGCGCCACAGGGCCATTCTCCTACGAGCAGTACTTC; clone_size: many; j_call: TRBJ2-7; d_call: -; cdr3_length: 15; v_call: TRBV5-1
cdr3_aa: CASSREGLDNEKLFF; cdr3_nt: TGTGCCAGCTCACGCGAAGGGCTTGATAATGAAAAACTGTTTTTT; clone_size: few; j_call: TRBJ1-4; d_call: -; cdr3_length: 15; v_call: TRBV18
cdr3_aa: CSVPRTSGSPTGELFF; cdr3_nt: TGCAGCGTTCCACGGACTAGCGGGAGCCCCACCGGGGAGCTGTTTTTT; clone_size: many; j_call: TRBJ2-2; d_call: TRBD2; cdr3_length: 16; v_call: TRBV29-1
cdr3_aa: CASSQDRGLAGLYF; cdr3_nt: TGTGCCAGCAGCCAAGATCGTGGGTTGGCGGGTCTGTACTTC; clone_size: few; j_call: TRBJ2-5; d_call: -; cdr3_length: 14; v_call: TRBV14
cdr3_aa: CASSYSTRDSLNTEAFF; cdr3_nt: TGTGCCAGCAGTTACTCCACCCGGGACAGTTTGAACACTGAAGCTTTCTTT; clone_size: few; j_call: TRBJ1-1; d_call: TRBD1; cdr3_length: 17; v_call: TRBV6-5
cdr3_aa: CASSLAPRQPWNTEAFF; cdr3_nt: TGCGCCAGCAGCTTGGCTCCTCGACAGCCGTGGAACACTGAAGCTTTCTTT; clone_size: -; j_call: TRBJ1-1; d_call: -; cdr3_length: 17; v_call: TRBV5-1
cdr3_aa: CASSQLAFTYEQYF; cdr3_nt: TGCGCCAGCAGCCAACTAGCGTTTACCTACGAGCAGTACTTC; clone_size: -; j_call: TRBJ2-7; d_call: -; cdr3_length: 14; v_call: TRBV4-1
cdr3_aa: CASSLVQGAIRNTEAFF; cdr3_nt: TGTGCCAGCAGCTTAGTACAGGGGGCCATAAGGAACACTGAAGCTTTCTTT; clone_size: few; j_call: TRBJ1-1; d_call: TRBD1; cdr3_length: 17; v_call: TRBV11-2
cdr3_aa: CASSLAGQGIYEQFF; cdr3_nt: TGTGCCAGCAGCTTAGCGGGACAGGGGATATATGAGCAGTTCTTC; clone_size: many; j_call: TRBJ2-1; d_call: TRBD1; cdr3_length: 15; v_call: TRBV7-9
cdr3_aa: CASRPRGMTDTQYF; cdr3_nt: TGTGCCAGCAGACCTCGGGGGATGACAGATACGCAGTATTTT; clone_size: -; j_call: TRBJ2-3; d_call: -; cdr3_length: 14; v_call: TRBV2
cdr3_aa: CASSLVLVPTDTQYF; cdr3_nt: TGTGCCAGCAGCTTAGTGTTAGTTCCCACAGATACGCAGTATTTT; clone_size: many; j_call: TRBJ2-3; d_call: -; cdr3_length: 15; v_call: TRBV7-9
cdr3_aa: CASSFAENTEAFF; cdr3_nt: TGTGCCAGCAGCTTTGCAGAGAACACTGAAGCTTTCTTT; clone_size: many; j_call: TRBJ1-1; d_call: -; cdr3_length: 13; v_call: TRBV7-6
cdr3_aa: CSALAGRGTDTQYF; cdr3_nt: TGCAGTGCTCTAGCGGGGAGGGGCACAGATACGCAGTATTTT; clone_size: few; j_call: TRBJ2-3; d_call: TRBD2; cdr3_length: 14; v_call: TRBV20-1
cdr3_aa: CASSDGGGAETQYF; cdr3_nt: TGTGCCAGCAGTGATGGGGGCGGGGCTGAGACCCAGTACTTC; clone_size: -; j_call: TRBJ2-5; d_call: -; cdr3_length: 14; v_call: TRBV6-1
cdr3_aa: CAARPWAGMMDTEAFF; cdr3_nt: TGTGCCGCCCGGCCTTGGGCGGGGATGATGGACACTGAAGCTTTCTTT; clone_size: -; j_call: TRBJ1-1; d_call: -; cdr3_length: 16; v_call: TRBV10-3
cdr3_aa: CASRGGTSGNIQYF; cdr3_nt: TGTGCCAGCAGGGGGGGGACTAGCGGAAACATTCAGTACTTC; clone_size: -; j_call: TRBJ2-4; d_call: TRBD2; cdr3_length: 14; v_call: TRBV6-2/TRBV6-3
cdr3_aa: CSVSYNYGYTF; cdr3_nt: TGCAGCGTTTCCTATAACTATGGCTACACCTTC; clone_size: -; j_call: TRBJ1-2; d_call: -; cdr3_length: 11; v_call: TRBV29-1
cdr3_aa: CASSWTSGRLNTGELFF; cdr3_nt: TGTGCCAGCAGTTGGACTAGCGGGAGGTTGAACACCGGGGAGCTGTTTTTT; clone_size: -; j_call: TRBJ2-2; d_call: TRBD2; cdr3_length: 17; v_call: TRBV28
cdr3_aa: CSASLAGETLAKNIQYF; cdr3_nt: TGCAGTGCTAGCCTAGCGGGGGAAACCCTAGCCAAAAACATTCAGTACTTC; clone_size: -; j_call: TRBJ2-4; d_call: TRBD2; cdr3_length: 17; v_call: TRBV20-1
cdr3_aa: CASSLMGGTYEQYF; cdr3_nt: TGTGCCAGCAGCTTAATGGGCGGGACCTACGAGCAGTACTTC; clone_size: many; j_call: TRBJ2-7; d_call: -; cdr3_length: 14; v_call: TRBV7-2
cdr3_aa: CAWTQGSTDTQYF; cdr3_nt: TGTGCCTGGACACAGGGAAGCACAGATACGCAGTATTTT; clone_size: few; j_call: TRBJ2-3; d_call: -; cdr3_length: 13; v_call: TRBV30
cdr3_aa: CASSPGTGGNQPQHF; cdr3_nt: TGTGCCAGCAGCCCCGGGACAGGGGGCAATCAGCCCCAGCATTTT; clone_size: few; j_call: TRBJ1-5; d_call: TRBD1; cdr3_length: 15; v_call: TRBV3-1
cdr3_aa: CASKYGVSSTDTQYF; cdr3_nt: TGTGCCAGTAAATACGGGGTTTCTAGCACAGATACGCAGTATTTT; clone_size: -; j_call: TRBJ2-3; d_call: -; cdr3_length: 15; v_call: TRBV19
cdr3_aa: CASGPGPDTQYF; cdr3_nt: TGTGCCAGCGGCCCGGGGCCAGATACGCAGTATTTT; clone_size: many; j_call: TRBJ2-3; d_call: -; cdr3_length: 12; v_call: TRBV28
cdr3_aa: CASSYEPSTDYEQFF; cdr3_nt: TGCGCCAGCAGCTACGAACCCTCGACAGACTATGAGCAGTTCTTC; clone_size: -; j_call: TRBJ2-1; d_call: -; cdr3_length: 15; v_call: TRBV5-1
cdr3_aa: CASSVETYEQYF; cdr3_nt: TGTGCCAGCAGCGTTGAGACCTACGAGCAGTACTTC; clone_size: many; j_call: TRBJ2-7; d_call: -; cdr3_length: 12; v_call: TRBV2
cdr3_aa: CASSLGRGGDGNEQFF; cdr3_nt: TGTGCCAGCAGCTTGGGACGTGGCGGGGATGGCAATGAGCAGTTCTTC; clone_size: many; j_call: TRBJ2-1; d_call: -; cdr3_length: 16; v_call: TRBV7-3
cdr3_aa: CASSLRTGEGPPEAFF; cdr3_nt: TGTGCCAGCAGCCTGAGGACAGGGGAGGGTCCTCCTGAAGCTTTCTTT; clone_size: -; j_call: TRBJ1-1; d_call: TRBD1; cdr3_length: 16; v_call: TRBV7-8
cdr3_aa: CSVVARSGYEQYF; cdr3_nt: TGCAGCGTAGTGGCAAGATCGGGCTACGAGCAGTACTTC; clone_size: many; j_call: TRBJ2-7; d_call: -; cdr3_length: 13; v_call: TRBV29-1
cdr3_aa: CASRLWGTEGEQYF; cdr3_nt: TGTGCCAGCAGATTATGGGGGACAGAAGGCGAGCAGTACTTC; clone_size: few; j_call: TRBJ2-7; d_call: TRBD1; cdr3_length: 14; v_call: TRBV6-5
cdr3_aa: CASSSGTGLIGASGNTIYF; cdr3_nt: TGTGCCAGCAGTTCCGGGACAGGGCTCATCGGGGCCTCCGGAAACACCATATATTTT; clone_size: -; j_call: TRBJ1-3; d_call: TRBD1; cdr3_length: 19; v_call: TRBV6-5
cdr3_aa: CAISESGPNYGYTF; cdr3_nt: TGTGCCATCAGTGAGTCGGGACCTAACTATGGCTACACCTTC; clone_size: many; j_call: TRBJ1-2; d_call: -; cdr3_length: 14; v_call: TRBV10-3
cdr3_aa: CASGTRARNEQFF; cdr3_nt: TGTGCCAGTGGGACTAGAGCGCGTAATGAGCAGTTCTTC; clone_size: many; j_call: TRBJ2-1; d_call: TRBD2; cdr3_length: 13; v_call: TRBV19
cdr3_aa: CARALAGGSDAQYF; cdr3_nt: TGTGCACGTGCCCTAGCGGGAGGTTCAGATGCGCAGTATTTT; clone_size: once; j_call: TRBJ2-3; d_call: TRBD2; cdr3_length: 14; v_call: TRBV11-3
cdr3_aa: CASSVGGAGAGELFF; cdr3_nt: TGTGCCAGCAGCGTAGGAGGAGCAGGGGCCGGGGAGCTGTTTTTT; clone_size: many; j_call: TRBJ2-2; d_call: -; cdr3_length: 15; v_call: TRBV9
cdr3_aa: CASSSLRSGRAGDNEQFF; cdr3_nt: TGTGCCAGCAGTTCCTTGAGGAGCGGGAGGGCCGGGGACAATGAGCAGTTCTTC; clone_size: few; j_call: TRBJ2-1; d_call: TRBD2; cdr3_length: 18; v_call: TRBV28
cdr3_aa: CASSFRLDSRGTEAFF; cdr3_nt: TGTGCCAGCAGCTTTCGGCTGGACAGTCGCGGCACTGAAGCTTTCTTT; clone_size: few; j_call: TRBJ1-1; d_call: -; cdr3_length: 16; v_call: TRBV5-8
cdr3_aa: CASSTGIGEQYF; cdr3_nt: TGCGCCAGCAGTACAGGGATCGGCGAGCAGTACTTC; clone_size: -; j_call: TRBJ2-7; d_call: -; cdr3_length: 12; v_call: TRBV10-1
cdr3_aa: CASSLGGATSGTDLGKQYF; cdr3_nt: TGTGCCAGCAGCTTAGGCGGGGCGACTAGCGGAACGGACCTGGGCAAGCAGTACTTC; clone_size: many; j_call: TRBJ2-7; d_call: TRBD2; cdr3_length: 19; v_call: TRBV7-9
cdr3_aa: CASSEDLIADTQYF; cdr3_nt: TGCGCCAGCAGCGAAGACTTGATCGCAGATACGCAGTATTTT; clone_size: -; j_call: TRBJ2-3; d_call: -; cdr3_length: 14; v_call: TRBV5-1
cdr3_aa: CAISEYYNEQFF; cdr3_nt: TGTGCCATCAGTGAGTACTACAATGAGCAGTTCTTC; clone_size: few; j_call: TRBJ2-1; d_call: -; cdr3_length: 12; v_call: TRBV10-3
cdr3_aa: CASSGVPTHTDVGELFF; cdr3_nt: TGTGCCAGCAGCGGAGTCCCAACACATACTGACGTCGGGGAGCTGTTTTTT; clone_size: many; j_call: TRBJ2-2; d_call: -; cdr3_length: 17; v_call: TRBV21-1
cdr3_aa: CASSQASLGEQYF; cdr3_nt: TGCGCCAGCAGCCAAGCTTCCTTGGGCGAGCAGTACTTC; clone_size: many; j_call: TRBJ2-7; d_call: -; cdr3_length: 13; v_call: TRBV4-1
cdr3_aa: CASSQDSGLKHF; cdr3_nt: TGCGCCAGCAGCCAAGATTCAGGGCTTAAACATTTT; clone_size: many; j_call: TRBJ2-3; d_call: -; cdr3_length: 12; v_call: TRBV4-3